Listed here is a single T cell receptor beta chain. Its antigen remains unknown. V lost 1 base to trimming and J lost 6 bases, with 11 bases between them. The CDR3 extends over 13 amino acids. Per germline, CDR1 SGHDT and CDR2 YYEEEE. The source of the sample is a study of T-cell reconstitution after alpha-beta-depleted transplantation in children. Preparation of the TCRbeta library was carried out with unique molecular identifiers. TCRdb passed the PCR reads through MiXCR, listing each CDR3 protein once. The data hold approximately 430,000 distinct CDR3 sequences, with roughly 16% observed a single time. Findings and limits, study-wide: The main origin of T-cell counts and diversity one year after transplant was newly produced T cells.

This specimen was PBMCs, mostly from graft donor cells, taken 360 days after TCRalphabeta/CD19-depleted stem cell transplant. This chain links TRBV5-6 with TRBJ2-7, with D hard to call. The receptor's source is a boy in the first two years of life who had a stem cell transplant for Wiskott-Aldrich syndrome, so the T cells may come from the graft donor. The CDR3: CASSLPWGGEQYF. The CDR3 DNA reads TGTGCCAGCAGCTTGCCTTGGGGTGGCGAGCAGTACTTC. The complete variable domain, with remaining parts taken from reference TRBV5-6 and TRBJ2-7, reads DAGVTQSPTHLIKTRGQQVTLRCSPKSGHDTVSWYQQALGQGPQFIFQYYEEEERQRGNFPDRFSGHQFPNYSSELNVNALLLGDSALYLCASSLPWGGEQYFGPGTRLTVT.